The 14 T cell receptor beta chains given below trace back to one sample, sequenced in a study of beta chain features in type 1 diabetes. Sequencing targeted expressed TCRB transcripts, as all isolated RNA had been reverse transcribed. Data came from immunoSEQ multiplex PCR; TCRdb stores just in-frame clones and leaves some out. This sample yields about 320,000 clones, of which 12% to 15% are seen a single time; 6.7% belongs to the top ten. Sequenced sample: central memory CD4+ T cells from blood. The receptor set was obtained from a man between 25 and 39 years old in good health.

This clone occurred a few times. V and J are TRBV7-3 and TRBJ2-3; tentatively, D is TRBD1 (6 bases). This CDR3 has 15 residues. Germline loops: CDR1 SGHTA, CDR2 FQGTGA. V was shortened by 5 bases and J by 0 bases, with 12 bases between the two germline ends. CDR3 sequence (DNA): TGTGCCAGCAGCCGCACAGGGATAAGCACAGATACGCAGTATTTT. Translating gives CASSRTGISTDTQYF.

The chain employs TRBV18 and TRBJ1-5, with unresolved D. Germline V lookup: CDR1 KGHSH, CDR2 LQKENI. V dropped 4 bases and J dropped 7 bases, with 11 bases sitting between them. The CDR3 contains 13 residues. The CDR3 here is CASSQSGLQPQHF. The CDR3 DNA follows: TGTGCCAGCTCACAAAGTGGGCTGCAGCCCCAGCATTTT.

The CDR3 DNA reads TGTGCCAGCAGCTTCCGGGACAGGGGAACCGGGGAGCTGTTTTTT. Translation gives CASSFRDRGTGELFF. The V call is TRBV11-3, the J call TRBJ2-2, with TRBD1 matching 10 bases. J was trimmed by 5 bases and V by 3 bases; bases with no gene match: 3. This CDR3 is built from 15 residues. Germline loops: CDR1 SGHNT, CDR2 YENEEA. The full variable domain, its missing parts supplied by reference TRBV11-3 and TRBJ2-2, is EAGVVQSPRYKIIEKKQPVAFWCNPISGHNTLYWYLQNLGQGPELLIRYENEEAVDDSQLPKDRFSAERLKGVDSTLKIQPAELGDSAVYLCASSFRDRGTGELFFGEGSRLTVL.

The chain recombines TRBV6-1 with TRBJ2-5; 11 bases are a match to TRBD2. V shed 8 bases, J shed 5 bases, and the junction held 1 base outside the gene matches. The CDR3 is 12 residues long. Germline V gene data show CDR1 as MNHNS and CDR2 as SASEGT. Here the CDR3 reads CASASGRETQYF. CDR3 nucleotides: TGTGCCAGCGCTAGCGGGAGGGAGACCCAGTACTTC.

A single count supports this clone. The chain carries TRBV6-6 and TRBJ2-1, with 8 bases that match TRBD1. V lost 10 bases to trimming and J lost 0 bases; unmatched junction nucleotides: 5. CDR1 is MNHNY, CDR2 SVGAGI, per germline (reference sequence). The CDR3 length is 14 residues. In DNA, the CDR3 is TGTGCCATTGCAGGGGGCAGCTCCTACAATGAGCAGTTCTTC. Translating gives CAIAGGSSYNEQFF.

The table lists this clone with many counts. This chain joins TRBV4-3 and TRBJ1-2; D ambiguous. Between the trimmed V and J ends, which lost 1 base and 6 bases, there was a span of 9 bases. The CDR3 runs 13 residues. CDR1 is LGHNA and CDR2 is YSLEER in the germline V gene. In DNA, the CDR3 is TGCGCCAGCAGCCAAGCCCCCGGGGATGGCTACACCTTC. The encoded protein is CASSQAPGDGYTF.

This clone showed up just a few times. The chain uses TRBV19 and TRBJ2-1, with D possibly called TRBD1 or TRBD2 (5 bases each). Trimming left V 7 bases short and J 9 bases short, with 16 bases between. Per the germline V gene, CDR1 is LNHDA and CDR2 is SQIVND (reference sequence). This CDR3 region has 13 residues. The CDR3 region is CASTMLTGTEQFF. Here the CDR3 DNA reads TGTGCCAGTACTATGCTGACCGGGACTGAGCAGTTCTTC.

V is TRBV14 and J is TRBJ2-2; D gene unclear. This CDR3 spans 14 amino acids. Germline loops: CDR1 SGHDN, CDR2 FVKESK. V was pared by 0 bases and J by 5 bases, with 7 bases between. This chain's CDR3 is CASSQELTTGELFF. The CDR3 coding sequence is TGTGCCAGCAGCCAAGAACTAACGACCGGGGAGCTGTTTTTT.

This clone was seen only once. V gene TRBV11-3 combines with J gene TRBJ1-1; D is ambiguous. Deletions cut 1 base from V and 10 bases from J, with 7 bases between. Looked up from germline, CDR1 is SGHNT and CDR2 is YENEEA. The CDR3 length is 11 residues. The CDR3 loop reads CASSLGGSAFF. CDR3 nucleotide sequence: TGTGCCAGCAGCTTAGGCGGTTCAGCTTTCTTT.

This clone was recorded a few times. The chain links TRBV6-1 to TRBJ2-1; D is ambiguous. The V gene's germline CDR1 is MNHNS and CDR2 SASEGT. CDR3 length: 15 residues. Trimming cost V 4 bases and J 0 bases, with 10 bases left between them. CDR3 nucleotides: TGTGCCAGCAGTGTGGATCGAAGCTCCTACAATGAGCAGTTCTTC. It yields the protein CASSVDRSSYNEQFF.

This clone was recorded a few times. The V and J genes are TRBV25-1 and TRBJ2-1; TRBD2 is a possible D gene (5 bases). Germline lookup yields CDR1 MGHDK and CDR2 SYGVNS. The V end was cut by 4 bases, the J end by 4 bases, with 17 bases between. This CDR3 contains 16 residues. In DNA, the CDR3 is TGTGCCAGCAGTGGCGGGTGGGCCCGATCTTACAATGAGCAGTTCTTC. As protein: CASSGGWARSYNEQFF.

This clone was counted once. The CDR3 loop reads CASSLGPVASSTDTQYF. DNA for the CDR3: TGTGCCAGCAGCTTAGGGCCGGTTGCCTCTAGCACAGATACGCAGTATTTT. The chain links TRBV7-2 to TRBJ2-3; D is ambiguous. The CDR3 covers 17 residues. V dropped 1 base and J dropped 0 bases, with 14 bases sitting between them. Germline values: CDR1 SGHTA, CDR2 FQGNSA.

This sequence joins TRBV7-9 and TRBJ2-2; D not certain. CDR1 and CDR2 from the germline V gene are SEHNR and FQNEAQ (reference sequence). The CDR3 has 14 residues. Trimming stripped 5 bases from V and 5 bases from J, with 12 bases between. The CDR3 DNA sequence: TGTGCCAGCAGCGTCGTTTTGACGACCGGGGAGCTGTTTTTT. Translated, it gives CASSVVLTTGELFF.

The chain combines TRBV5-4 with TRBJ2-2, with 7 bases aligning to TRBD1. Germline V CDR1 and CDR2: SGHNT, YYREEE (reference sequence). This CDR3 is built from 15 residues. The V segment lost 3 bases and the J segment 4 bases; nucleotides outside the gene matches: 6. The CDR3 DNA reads TGTGCCAGCAGCTCGCAGGGGGTTGGCACCGGGGAGCTGTTTTTT. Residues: CASSSQGVGTGELFF.